The TCR beta chain described here comes from a study of blood T cells in healthy people across ages (dated by TCRdb to between 2014 and 2016). About the full investigation: In model experiments, template switching captured about one uniquely barcoded TCR beta cDNA molecule for every two T cells. Age-related changes in TCR beta repertoire diversity were measured in the study by deep sequencing normalized with unique cDNA molecular identifiers. The donors were split into four age groups: young (average about 15 years), middle-aged (39), aged (approximately 60) and long-lived (82). To avoid experimental bias, donors of different ages were spread randomly across the sequencing lanes. Two additional independent replicas of 1 million unique cDNA reads from the same blood draw were analyzed for two donors (one aged 18 to 30 and one aged 80 or older).

This clonotype was counted between two and nine times. What this receptor recognizes is not known. Per-base qualities were not stored, and no clone one base away is much larger. General findings and caveats noted by the study authors: Observed TCR beta diversity correlated strongly with the percentage of naive T cells measured by flow cytometry. Because profiling used bulk unsorted PBMCs, naive and antigen-experienced compartments could not be compared conclusively. Compared with the aged group, the long-lived group had more naive CD4+ T cells, fewer expanded clones and increased TCR diversity, suggesting age selection. Donor CMV infection status was unknown, potentially confounding age-related changes in expanded clonotypes. Estimates of total diversity based on one million sequenced T cells were regarded as lower bounds and as underestimates. Observed TCR beta diversity per million T cells fell roughly linearly with age, and a significant reduction was already apparent by age around 40.

CDR3 length: 15 amino acids, cysteine to phenylalanine. Solely the CDR3 DNA is kept, with 45 bases framed from the first base. The germline V and J ends show losses of 6 bases and 7 bases respectively, and no gene match explains 12 bases of the junction. Looking up the germline V gene (reference sequence) yields CDR1 MNHEY and CDR2 SMNVEV. The library was prepared using 5' RACE. The run used an Illumina HiSeq 2500. A second 7 to 11 cycle PCR used a sample-barcoded 5' primer and a J-beta primer mix. A template-switch 5' adaptor carrying 12 random nucleotides introduced a unique molecular identifier onto each TCR beta cDNA molecule. Each sample yielded at least 2.5 million CDR3-containing paired-end reads. First-strand cDNA synthesis was performed from all RNA using the Mint cDNA synthesis kit, with priming by a TRBC-specific oligonucleotide. All cDNA was treated with uracil-DNA glycosylase and then went through a first 18-cycle PCR with the universal primers M1SS and BC2_uni_R. The study's processing was this. Normalization of each sample was performed by random selection of 1 million high-quality reads, each carrying a distinct molecular identifier. Reads with shared molecular identifiers were discarded instead of being binned into consensus sequences. CDR3 identification, clonotype clustering and error correction used MiTCR with a Q25 quality threshold and the strictest error-elimination algorithm. A nonparametric unseen species model with Euler transformation was used to estimate lower-bound total TCR beta diversity. In TCRdb, the public reads were trimmed at Q25 with fastp and aligned with MiXCR, with productive beta chains retained. Duplicate CDR3 protein sequences are folded into a single record with the most common DNA and genes. The V and J calls were determined by TCRdb, not by the authors. The sample table lists over 600,000 distinct CDR3 sequences, around 43% of them with a count of one. About 32% of the sample is taken by the ten largest.

The donors were roughly 38 Caucasian individuals from Russia, aged about 6 to 95 years, who were systemically healthy. Approximately 11 milliliters of peripheral blood were drawn from each donor into EDTA-treated Vacutainer tubes. Ficoll-Paque density-gradient centrifugation was used to isolate PBMCs, with at least 6 million per sample. Trizol reagent was used to extract total RNA from the PBMCs, yielding at least 6 micrograms per sample. For every donor, an aliquot of PBMCs went through flow cytometry to measure the percentages of naive CD45RAhigh/CD27high T cells. The chain links TRBV27 with TRBJ1-2, with TRBD1 matching 9 junction bases. Specimen: blood. This TCR was sampled from a man older than 75 in good health. The CDR3 reads as follows: CASSPQGTGRRGYTF. Here is the DNA: TGTGCCAGCAGCCCACAGGGGACAGGGCGGCGTGGCTACACCTTC.